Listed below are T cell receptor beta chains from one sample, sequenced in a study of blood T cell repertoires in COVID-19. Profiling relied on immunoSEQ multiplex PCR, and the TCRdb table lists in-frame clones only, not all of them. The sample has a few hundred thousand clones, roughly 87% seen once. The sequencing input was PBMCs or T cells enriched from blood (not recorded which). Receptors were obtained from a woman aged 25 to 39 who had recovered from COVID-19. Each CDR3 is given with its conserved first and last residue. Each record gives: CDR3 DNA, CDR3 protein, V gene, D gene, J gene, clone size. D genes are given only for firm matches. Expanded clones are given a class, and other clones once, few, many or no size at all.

TGCGCCAGCAGCCATACCTATGACAGGGCGGACGCTGATGAAAAACTGTTTTTT,CASSHTYDRADADEKLFF,TRBV4-1,TRBD1,TRBJ1-4,once
TGTGCCAGCAGCCTGAGTAACAATGAGCAGTTCTTC,CASSLSNNEQFF,TRBV3-1/TRBV3-2,NA,TRBJ2-1,NA
TGTGCCTGGAGGGGGCTACGACCCCCCAGCTCCTATAATTCACCCCTCCACTTT,CAWRGLRPPSSYNSPLHF,TRBV30,NA,TRBJ1-6,NA
TGTGCCAGCAGCTTGCACAGGGGGGTGACCCAGTACTTC,CASSLHRGVTQYF,TRBV5-6,TRBD1,TRBJ2-5,NA
TGTGCCAGCAGTACGAGGAACGAGCAGTACTTC,CASSTRNEQYF,TRBV27,NA,TRBJ2-7,NA
TGTGCCAGCAGTGGACCACTAGGGCTCCCGCAAGATACGCAGTATTTT,CASSGPLGLPQDTQYF,TRBV9,NA,TRBJ2-3,once
TGTGCCAGCAGGGAGGGGTTGAGAAGCGAGGCCCAGCATTTT,CASREGLRSEAQHF,TRBV6-5,NA,TRBJ1-5,NA
TGTGCCAGCTGGGGGGTGGCGGGAGGCAATCAGCCCCAGCATTTT,CASWGVAGGNQPQHF,TRBV28,NA,TRBJ1-5,NA
TGTGCCAGCAGCCCAACAGGGGGCCTCAATCAGCCCCAGCATTTT,CASSPTGGLNQPQHF,TRBV7-9,TRBD1,TRBJ1-5,NA
TGTGCCTGGAGTAATTTCCTGGGACTTCCCGGAGGGGGCTACACCTTC,CAWSNFLGLPGGGYTF,TRBV30,NA,TRBJ1-2,few
TGTGCCAGCAGTCGACAGGGCCCTGCGTACTACGAGCAGTACTTC,CASSRQGPAYYEQYF,TRBV27,TRBD1,TRBJ2-7,NA
TGTGCCAGCAGCTCACAGGGATGGGATACGCAGTATTTT,CASSSQGWDTQYF,TRBV7-3,NA,TRBJ2-3,NA
TGCAGTGCTAGTTCCCCGGCGGTCATTCAGTACTTC,CSASSPAVIQYF,TRBV20-1,NA,TRBJ2-4,NA
TGTGCCAGCAGTTCAGGCGGACAGGAAGCCTTTACCTACGAGCAGTACTTC,CASSSGGQEAFTYEQYF,TRBV27,TRBD1,TRBJ2-7,NA
TGTGCCATCAGTTCCCCTCGGAGGGCGTTCGATGGCTACACCTTC,CAISSPRRAFDGYTF,TRBV10-3,NA,TRBJ1-2,NA
TGTGCCAGCAGCGTAGTAGCGACTACCTACGAGCAGTACTTC,CASSVVATTYEQYF,TRBV9,NA,TRBJ2-7,NA
TGTGCCAGCAGCCCCAGGGCAGCCTACGAGCAGTACTTC,CASSPRAAYEQYF,TRBV27,NA,TRBJ2-7,NA
TGTGCCAGCAGACAGGGAAATTATTCACCCCTCCACTTT,CASRQGNYSPLHF,TRBV28,NA,TRBJ1-6,NA
TGCGCCAGCAGCTTGCGCGGGACAGGGACAGATACGCAGTATTTT,CASSLRGTGTDTQYF,TRBV5-1,TRBD1,TRBJ2-3,NA
TGTGCCAGCAGCTACAGGGGGATCACTGAAGCTTTCTTT,CASSYRGITEAFF,TRBV7-3,TRBD1,TRBJ1-1,NA
TGTGCCAGCAGTTTTGTGGCAGGGTATAATGAAAAACTGTTTTTT,CASSFVAGYNEKLFF,TRBV28,NA,TRBJ1-4,NA
TGTGCCAGCATTGACAGGGGGCCCAGTCTAGAGGGGCAGTACTTC,CASIDRGPSLEGQYF,TRBV28,TRBD1,TRBJ2-7,NA
TGTGCCAGCAGCTCCATAGCGGGGGGGTTATACAATGAGCAGTTCTTC,CASSSIAGGLYNEQFF,TRBV7-3,TRBD2,TRBJ2-1,NA
TGCGCCAGCAGCACTGACACCGGGGAGCTGTTTTTT,CASSTDTGELFF,TRBV5-1,NA,TRBJ2-2,NA
TGTGCCAACGGGAGATACTCTGGAAACACCATATATTTT,CANGRYSGNTIYF,TRBV10-3,NA,TRBJ1-3,few
TGCGCCAGCAGCTTGGGGGTGACTACTGGGCTTGGCGAGCAGTTCTTC,CASSLGVTTGLGEQFF,TRBV5-1,NA,TRBJ2-1,NA
TGTGCCAGTAGTACTACCCACTATGGCTACACCTTC,CASSTTHYGYTF,TRBV19,NA,TRBJ1-2,NA
TGTGCCAGCAGCCAAGATTGGGGGCGCGAGCAGTACTTC,CASSQDWGREQYF,TRBV3-1/TRBV3-2,NA,TRBJ2-7,NA
TGCGCCAGCAGCTTAGGGACAGGGGGCTCCTACGAGCAGTACTTC,CASSLGTGGSYEQYF,TRBV5-1,TRBD1,TRBJ2-7,once
TGTGCCAGCAGTTTCAGCAGGGGGCAAGGCTATGGCTACACCTTC,CASSFSRGQGYGYTF,TRBV28,TRBD1,TRBJ1-2,NA
TGTGCCAGCAGCTACATCCCAGGGGGTAACACTGAAGCTTTCTTT,CASSYIPGGNTEAFF,TRBV13,TRBD1,TRBJ1-1,once
TGTGCCAGCAGCTTAGCGTCCGGGTGGAGCTTAGTAGGAGGCTACACCTTC,CASSLASGWSLVGGYTF,TRBV13,NA,TRBJ1-2,NA
TGCAGTGCTAGTATCCAGGGGGCTCAGGGCTACACCTTC,CSASIQGAQGYTF,TRBV20-1,TRBD1,TRBJ1-2,NA
TGTGCCAGCAGTGAACTTGCCCGAGGACTAGCGGGCTCAGAGACCCAGTACTTC,CASSELARGLAGSETQYF,TRBV6-1,TRBD2,TRBJ2-5,NA
TGTGCCATCAGTGGTATGGGCGAAAATGAGCAGTACTTC,CAISGMGENEQYF,TRBV10-3,NA,TRBJ2-7,NA
TGTGCCAGCAGCTTCCTAGCGAGAGCCGGGAACACTGAAGCTTTCTTT,CASSFLARAGNTEAFF,TRBV11-2,NA,TRBJ1-1,NA